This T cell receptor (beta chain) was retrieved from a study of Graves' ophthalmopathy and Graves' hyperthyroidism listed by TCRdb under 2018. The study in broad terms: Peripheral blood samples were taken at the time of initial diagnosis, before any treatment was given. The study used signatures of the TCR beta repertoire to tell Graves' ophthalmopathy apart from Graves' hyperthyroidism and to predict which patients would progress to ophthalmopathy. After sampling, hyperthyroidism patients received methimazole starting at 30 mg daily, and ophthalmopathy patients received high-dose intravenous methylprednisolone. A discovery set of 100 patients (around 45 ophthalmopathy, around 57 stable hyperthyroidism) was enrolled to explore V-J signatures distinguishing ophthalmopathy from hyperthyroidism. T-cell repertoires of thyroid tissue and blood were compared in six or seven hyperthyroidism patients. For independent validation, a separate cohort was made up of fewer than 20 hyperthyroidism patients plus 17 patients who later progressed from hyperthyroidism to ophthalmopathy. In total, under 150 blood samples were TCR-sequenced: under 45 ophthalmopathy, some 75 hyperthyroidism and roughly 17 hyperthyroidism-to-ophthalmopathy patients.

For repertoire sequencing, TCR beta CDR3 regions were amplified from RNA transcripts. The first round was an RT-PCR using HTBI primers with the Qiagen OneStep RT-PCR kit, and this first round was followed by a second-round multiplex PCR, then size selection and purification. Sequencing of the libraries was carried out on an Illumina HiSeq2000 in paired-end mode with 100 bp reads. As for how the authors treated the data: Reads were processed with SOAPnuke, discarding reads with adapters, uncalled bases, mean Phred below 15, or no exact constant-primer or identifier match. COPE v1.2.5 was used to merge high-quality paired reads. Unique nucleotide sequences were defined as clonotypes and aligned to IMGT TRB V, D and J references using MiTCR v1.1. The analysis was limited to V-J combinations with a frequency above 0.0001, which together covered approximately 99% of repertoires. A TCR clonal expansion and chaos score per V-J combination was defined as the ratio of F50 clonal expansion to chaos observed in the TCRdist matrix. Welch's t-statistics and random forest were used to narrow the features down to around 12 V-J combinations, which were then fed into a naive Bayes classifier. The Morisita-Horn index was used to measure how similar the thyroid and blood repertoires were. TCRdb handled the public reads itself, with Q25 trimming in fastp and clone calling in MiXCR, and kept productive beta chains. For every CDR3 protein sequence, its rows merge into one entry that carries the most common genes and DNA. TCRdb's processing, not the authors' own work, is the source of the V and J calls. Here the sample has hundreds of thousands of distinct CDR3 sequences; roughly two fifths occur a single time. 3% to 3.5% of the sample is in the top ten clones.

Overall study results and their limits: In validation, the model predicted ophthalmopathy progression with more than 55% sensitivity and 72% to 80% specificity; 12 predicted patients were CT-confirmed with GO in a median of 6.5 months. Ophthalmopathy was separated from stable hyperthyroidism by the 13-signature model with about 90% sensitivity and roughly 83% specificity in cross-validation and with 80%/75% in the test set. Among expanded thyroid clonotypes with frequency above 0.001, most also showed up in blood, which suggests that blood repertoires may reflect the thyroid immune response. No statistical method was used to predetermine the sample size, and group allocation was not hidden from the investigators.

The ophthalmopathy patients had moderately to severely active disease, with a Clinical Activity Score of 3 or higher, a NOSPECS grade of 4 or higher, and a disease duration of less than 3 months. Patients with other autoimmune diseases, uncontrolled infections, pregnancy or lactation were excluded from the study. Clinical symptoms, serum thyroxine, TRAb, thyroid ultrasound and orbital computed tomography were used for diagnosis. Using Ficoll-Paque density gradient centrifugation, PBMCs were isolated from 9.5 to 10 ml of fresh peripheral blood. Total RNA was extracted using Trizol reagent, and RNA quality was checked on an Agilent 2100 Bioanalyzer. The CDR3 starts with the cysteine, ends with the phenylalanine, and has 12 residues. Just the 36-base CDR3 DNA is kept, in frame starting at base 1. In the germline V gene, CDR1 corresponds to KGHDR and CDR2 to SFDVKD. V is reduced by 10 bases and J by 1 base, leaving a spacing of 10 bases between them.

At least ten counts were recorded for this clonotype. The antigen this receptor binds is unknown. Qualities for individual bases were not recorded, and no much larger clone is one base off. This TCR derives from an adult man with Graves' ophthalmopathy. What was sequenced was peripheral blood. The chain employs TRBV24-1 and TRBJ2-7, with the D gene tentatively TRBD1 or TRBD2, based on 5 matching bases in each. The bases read TGTGCCACGTCCGGGGCTTCCTACGAGCAGTACTTC. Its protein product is CATSGASYEQYF.